The 5 T cell receptor beta chains below were found in one sample sequenced in a study of early T cells in non-severe SARS-CoV-2 infection. TCRdb redid the calling of the 5' RACE reads with MiXCR, one entry per CDR3 protein. In the table there are 20,000 to 25,000 distinct CDR3 sequences, approximately 5% of which are singletons. Sequencing was performed on whole blood. The receptors stem from an adult who was a healthcare worker with PCR-confirmed SARS-CoV-2 infection or an uninfected control (not recorded which).

Ten or more counts support this clonotype. V usage is TRBV4-1 and J usage is TRBJ2-3; D remains unclear. Per the germline V gene, CDR1 is MGHRA and CDR2 is YSYEKL. The V and J ends lost 3 bases and 0 bases respectively, with 16 bases between them. This CDR3 has 17 residues. CDR3 region: CASSQSHRPPSTDTQYF. The CDR3 DNA reads TGCGCCAGCAGCCAGTCCCATCGACCCCCTAGCACAGATACGCAGTATTTT.

The rearrangement links TRBV5-1 to TRBJ2-1; unclear D gene. With 4 bases removed from V and 1 base from J, the gap between germline ends came to 6 bases. The CDR3 covers 13 residues. Germline V lookup: CDR1 SGHRS, CDR2 YFSETQ. The CDR3 is CASSLPSYNEQFF. The CDR3 region has the DNA TGCGCCAGCAGCCTCCCGTCCTACAATGAGCAGTTCTTC. Complete variable domain (other parts from reference TRBV5-1 and TRBJ2-1): KAGVTQTPRYLIKTRGQQVTLSCSPISGHRSVSWYQQTPGQGLQFLFEYFSETQRNKGNFPGRFSGRQFSNSRSEMNVSTLELGDSALYLCASSLPSYNEQFFGPGTRLTVL.

About this clonotype itself: One end of the junction is discordant with germline, which a read error may explain. The chain carries TRBV12-3 or TRBV12-4 and TRBJ2-1; 11 nucleotides match TRBD2. The CDR3 covers 14 residues. CDR3 coding DNA: TGTGCCAGCAGCTTAGCGGGGGGGCAAAGTGAGCAGTTCTTC. The encoded protein is CASSLAGGQSEQFF.

This clonotype was seen more than once but under ten times. The chain employs TRBV20-1 and TRBJ2-4, with D unclear. The V end was cut by 0 bases, the J end by 2 bases, with 14 bases between. Germline CDR1 DFQATT, CDR2 SNEGSKA (reference sequence). The CDR3 is 16 amino acids. This chain's CDR3 is CSARDQIAGPKNIQYF. For the CDR3, the DNA is TGCAGTGCTAGAGATCAAATAGCCGGGCCCAAAAACATTCAGTACTTC.

Comments on this clonotype: A much larger clone differs by one base, so this may be a read error. Lacking the conserved final phenylalanine or tryptophan, this CDR3 likely reflects a read error. CDR3 sequence reads: CASSDRRTDPERAFL. The DNA of the CDR3 is TGTGCCAGTAGTGATAGACGGACAGACCCCGAGCGGGCTTTCTTA. The V call is TRBV19, the J call TRBJ1-1; tentatively, D is TRBD1 (6 bases). CDR3 size: 15 residues. Germline V gene data show CDR1 as LNHDA and CDR2 as SQIVND (reference sequence). The germline V and J ends were trimmed by 5 bases and 11 bases, with 24 bases remaining between them.